This TCR beta chain was identified in a study of CD8+ T cells in alopecia areata. Study-wide results and limits: When scalp samples are sequenced, resident alphabeta T cells of normal skin are also captured.

This clone is medium-sized in the sample. Its matching antigen is unknown. The gene names given are mouse names. The CDR3 goes on 4 residues after the read ends, and that part is filled in from the germline J gene. Germline V gene data show CDR1 as MNHDT and CDR2 as YYDKIL. The CDR3 length is 15 residues. V gave up 4 bases and J gave up 0 bases; unmatched junction bases: 3. On the basis of CD4, CD8alpha, NKG2D, NKG2ACE and other markers, pooled cutaneous lymph node cells were sorted. After isolation, RNA underwent reverse transcription to generate cDNA as the sequencing template. Profiling relied on immunoSEQ multiplex PCR, and the TCRdb table lists in-frame clones only, not all of them. This sample carries 3,800 or so clones, none of them present only once.

The sample consisted of CD8+ T cells sorted from a lymph node. The chain combines TRBV17 with TRBJ2-1; the match to TRBD1 covers 7 bases. This clonotype was sampled from a C3H/HeJ mouse with alopecia areata. Mice of this strain are of MHC haplotype H2-k. CDR3 loop: CASSKTGINYAEQFF. CDR3 DNA (partial): TGTGCTAGCAGTAAGACAGGGATTAACTATGCT.